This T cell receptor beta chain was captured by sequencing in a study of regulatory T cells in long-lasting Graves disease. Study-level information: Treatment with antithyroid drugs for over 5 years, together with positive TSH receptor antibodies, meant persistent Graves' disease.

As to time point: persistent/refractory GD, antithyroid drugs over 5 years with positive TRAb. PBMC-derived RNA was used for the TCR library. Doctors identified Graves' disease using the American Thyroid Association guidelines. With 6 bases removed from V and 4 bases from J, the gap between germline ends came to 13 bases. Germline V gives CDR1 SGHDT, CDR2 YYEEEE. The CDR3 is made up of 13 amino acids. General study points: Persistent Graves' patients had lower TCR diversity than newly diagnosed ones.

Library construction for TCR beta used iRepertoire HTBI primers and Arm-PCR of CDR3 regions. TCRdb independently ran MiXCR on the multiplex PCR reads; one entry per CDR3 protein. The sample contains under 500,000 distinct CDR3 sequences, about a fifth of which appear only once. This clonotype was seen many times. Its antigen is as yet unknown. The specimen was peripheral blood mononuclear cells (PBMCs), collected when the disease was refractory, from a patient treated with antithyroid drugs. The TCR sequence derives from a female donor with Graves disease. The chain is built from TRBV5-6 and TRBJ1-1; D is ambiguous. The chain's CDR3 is CASKDEGVTEAFF. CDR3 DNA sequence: TGTGCCAGCAAAGACGAAGGTGTCACTGAAGCTTTCTTT.